Listed here are 20 T cell receptor beta chains from one sample, sequenced in a study of shared clonotypes between healthy human individuals. CD8 cells classed as naive were CD45RO-negative and positively selected for CCR7, excluding terminally differentiated effector memory CD45RA+ cells. TCRdb's table, derived via immunoSEQ multiplex PCR, lists solely in-frame clones and lacks some. The sample has some 2,100,000 clones; roughly 91% are singletons. The sample was naive CD8+ T cells from PBMCs. The source of these receptors is a man aged 18 to 30 in good health. Some clones in this sample may be carry-over from other donors' samples.

The chain uses TRBV27 and TRBJ2-1; D gene ambiguous. Per germline, CDR1 MNHEY and CDR2 SMNVEV (reference sequence). CDR3 length: 12 amino acids. The V and J ends lost 3 bases and 10 bases respectively, with 10 bases between them. The CDR3 DNA follows: TGTGCCAGCAGTTTCAGCGCTCACGAGCAGTTCTTC. This encodes CASSFSAHEQFF.

Details on this clone: Other DNA sequences in this sample translate to the same CDR3. This chain connects TRBV28 to TRBJ2-1; D is unclear. V lost 5 bases and J lost 5, with 7 bases in between. This CDR3 comprises 12 residues. Germline V gene data show CDR1 as MDHEN and CDR2 as SYDVKM. The CDR3 reads CASSLADNEQFF. The CDR3 nucleotides read TGTGCCAGCAGTCTGGCCGACAATGAGCAGTTCTTC. Based on the CDR3 plus reference TRBV28 and TRBJ2-1, the full variable domain is DVKVTQSSRYLVKRTGEKVFLECVQDMDHENMFWYRQDPGLGLRLIYFSYDVKMKEKGDIPEGYSVSREKKERFSLILESASTNQTSMYLCASSLADNEQFFGPGTRLTVL.

The chain has TRBV4-3 and TRBJ2-3; D unclear. CDR3 length: 16 amino acids. Germline-derived CDR1 and CDR2 are LGHNA and YSLEER. Between the trimmed V and J ends, which lost 2 bases and 0 bases, there was a span of 12 bases. CDR3 in amino acids: CASSQSPRWSTDTQYF. The CDR3, as DNA: TGCGCCAGCAGCCAATCCCCTAGGTGGAGCACAGATACGCAGTATTTT.

The J gene is TRBJ2-7, the V gene TRBV4-1; 9 bases fit TRBD2. Germline V gene data show CDR1 as MGHRA and CDR2 as YSYEKL. Unmatched junction bases numbered 7, after V lost 0 bases and J lost 4 bases. The CDR3 has 16 residues. CDR3: CASSQDLAGSGYEQYF. In nucleotides, the CDR3 is TGCGCCAGCAGCCAAGATCTAGCGGGAAGTGGGTACGAGCAGTACTTC.

With respect to this clone: Other DNA variants within this sample encode the same CDR3. J is TRBJ2-7 and V is TRBV28; perhaps TRBD2 as D (6 bases). Trimming left V 3 bases short and J 0 bases short, with 9 bases between. The CDR3 spans 14 residues. Germline loops: CDR1 MDHEN, CDR2 SYDVKM. CDR3 amino acids: CASSFGGSSYEQYF. Written as DNA, the CDR3 is TGTGCCAGCAGTTTCGGGGGTTCCTCCTACGAGCAGTACTTC.

The rearrangement uses TRBV11-2 and TRBJ1-1; possible D gene TRBD1, 6 bases. The CDR3 covers 16 residues. Germline CDR1 and CDR2: SGHAT and FQNNGV. Trimming removed 5 bases at V and 1 base at J, with 17 bases between. CDR3 sequence reads: CASSPWDKLTNTEAFF. In DNA, the CDR3 is TGTGCCAGCAGCCCTTGGGACAAACTAACGAACACTGAAGCTTTCTTT. Supplemented by reference TRBV11-2 and TRBJ1-1, the full variable domain reads EAGVAQSPRYKIIEKRQSVAFWCNPISGHATLYWYQQILGQGPKLLIQFQNNGVVDDSQLPKDRFSAERLKGVDSTLKIQPAKLEDSAVYLCASSPWDKLTNTEAFFGQGTRLTVV.

The V gene is TRBV7-9, the J gene TRBJ2-1, with no clear D. Germline CDR1 is SEHNR and CDR2 is FQNEAQ (reference sequence). The CDR3 length is 12 residues. Trimming took 7 bases from V and 7 from J, leaving 11 bases between them. CDR3 in DNA: TGTGCCAGCACTCTCGGGCTTAATGAGCAGTTCTTC. Encoded protein: CASTLGLNEQFF.

The gene calls are TRBV5-6 and TRBJ1-1; D is unresolved. CDR1 and CDR2 from the germline V gene are SGHDT and YYEEEE. This CDR3 is built from 11 residues. V shed 3 bases and J shed 6 bases, with 6 bases lying between them. The CDR3 loop is CASSSSSEAFF. The CDR3, as DNA: TGTGCCAGCAGCTCGAGTTCTGAAGCTTTCTTT.

The V and J genes are TRBV7-9 and TRBJ2-1, with D possibly matching TRBD2 (6 bases). There are 16 residues in the CDR3. CDR1 and CDR2 from the germline V gene are SEHNR and FQNEAQ (reference sequence). The V and J ends lost 5 bases and 4 bases respectively, with 18 bases between them. For the CDR3, the DNA is TGTGCCAGCAGCCCAAGGTCGGGGGAAAGGTACAATGAGCAGTTCTTC. Its protein is CASSPRSGERYNEQFF.

The rearrangement links TRBV11-2 to TRBJ2-7; 9 nucleotides match TRBD1. The germline V gene has CDR1 SGHAT and CDR2 FQNNGV. With 8 bases clipped from V and 6 bases from J, the junction kept 8 bases outside the gene matches. The CDR3 contains 13 residues. The CDR3 nucleotides are TGTGCCAGCGCGCCGGGACAGGGCATCGAGCAGTACTTC. Amino acid sequence: CASAPGQGIEQYF.

This clone was detected once. This chain joins TRBV27 and TRBJ1-5; possibly TRBD1 for D (6 bases). The CDR3 extends over 16 amino acids. Trimming shortened V by 3 bases and J by 5 bases, and 17 bases separated the two germline ends. Germline V gene data show CDR1 as MNHEY and CDR2 as SMNVEV (reference sequence). The CDR3 region has the DNA TGTGCCAGCAGTTTTTCGCCCGGAGAGGGGGATCAGCCCCAGCATTTT. It specifies CASSFSPGEGDQPQHF.

The chain is built from TRBV23-1 and TRBJ1-2; weak D call: TRBD1 (5 bases). TRBV23-1 is an ORF, and what it does is uncertain. The germline V and J ends were trimmed by 3 bases and 4 bases, with 15 bases remaining between them. The CDR3 loop spans 15 amino acids. This CDR3 reads CASSQASPGCYGYTF. The DNA of the CDR3 is TGCGCCAGCAGTCAGGCATCCCCAGGGTGCTATGGCTACACCTTC.

This chain connects TRBV19 to TRBJ2-1; the D gene is possibly TRBD2 (6 bases). CDR3 size: 16 residues. The V gene's germline CDR1 is LNHDA and CDR2 SQIVND (reference sequence). V was cut by 4 bases and J by 8 bases, with 21 bases left in between. In DNA form, the CDR3 reads TGTGCCAGTAGTACCCGGGGACTTTCCCCAGAGGATGAGCAGTTCTTC. Its protein is CASSTRGLSPEDEQFF.

V gene TRBV10-3 combines with J gene TRBJ1-2; perhaps TRBD1 as D (5 bases). V was trimmed by 7 bases and J by 4 bases, leaving 16 bases between them. This CDR3 is 14 amino acids long. CDR1 is ENHRY and CDR2 is SYGVKD in the germline V gene. The CDR3 DNA is TGTGCCATCACCGACCCGGGACGGTCCTATGGCTACACCTTC. This gives the protein CAITDPGRSYGYTF.

V gene TRBV16 combines with J gene TRBJ2-7; possibly TRBD2 for D (7 bases). Germline-derived CDR1 and CDR2 are KGHSY and FQNENV. V dropped 4 bases and J dropped 2 bases, with 15 bases sitting between them. The CDR3 is 15 amino acids. DNA of the CDR3: TGTGCCAGCAGCCCGACTTGGGGGGGCACCTACGAGCAGTACTTC. Its translation is CASSPTWGGTYEQYF.

With regard to this clone: The same CDR3 also results from other DNA sequences found in this sample. CDR3 in amino acids: CASSETGVAKNIQYF. The CDR3 region has the DNA TGTGCCAGCAGTGAAACAGGGGTAGCCAAAAACATTCAGTACTTC. The genes are TRBV6-1 and TRBJ2-4; TRBD1 aligns across 7 bases. CDR3 length: 15 residues. V shed 2 bases and J 0 bases; nucleotides not matched to a gene: 1. In germline, CDR1 is MNHNS, CDR2 SASEGT.

V is TRBV10-3 and J is TRBJ2-5; D may correspond to TRBD1 or TRBD2 (5 bases each). Trimming left V 6 bases short and J 4 bases short, with 12 bases between. This CDR3 spans 13 amino acids. Germline CDR1 ENHRY, CDR2 SYGVKD. The CDR3 bases are TGTGCCATCAGGACGGGACCTTCAGAGACCCAGTACTTC. Residues: CAIRTGPSETQYF.

The V gene is TRBV9, the J gene TRBJ2-1; 11 bases map to TRBD2. The CDR3 covers 17 residues. CDR1 and CDR2 from the germline V gene are SGDLS and YYNGEE. V gave up 2 bases and J gave up 8 bases; unmatched junction bases: 12. The CDR3 sequence: CASSVRRLAGPGDEQFF. The DNA for the CDR3 is TGTGCCAGCAGCGTTAGGCGACTAGCGGGACCGGGGGATGAGCAGTTCTTC.

The chain employs TRBV6-1 and TRBJ1-1; D gene unclear. Trimming stripped 6 bases from V and 2 bases from J, with 16 bases between. Germline V CDR1 and CDR2: MNHNS, SASEGT. The CDR3 has 15 amino acids. CDR3: CASRAGQEVNTEAFF. The CDR3 coding sequence is TGTGCCAGCAGGGCCGGGCAGGAGGTCAACACTGAAGCTTTCTTT.

The rearrangement links TRBV6-5 to TRBJ1-1; 7 bases are a match to TRBD1. CDR3 length: 14 residues. Germline V gene sequence: CDR1 MNHEY, CDR2 SVGAGI. The V segment lost 6 bases and the J segment 0 bases; nucleotides outside the gene matches: 4. The CDR3 reads CASSGQVLNTEAFF. The CDR3 DNA follows: TGTGCCAGCAGCGGACAGGTTTTGAACACTGAAGCTTTCTTT.